Sequencing of this TCR beta chain was carried out in a study of cytomegalovirus exposure and HLA in healthy donors. For the study at large: Falling in the Caucasian-associated ancestry cluster were 65% to 90% of a few hundred genotyped donors.

Germline V lookup: CDR1 LNHDA, CDR2 SQIVND (reference sequence). V dropped 5 bases and J dropped 2 bases, with 13 bases sitting between them. CDR3 length: 14 amino acids. Turning to this clone: Its cognate antigen is unknown.

Study outcomes and limitations: Cytomegalovirus-associated status was assigned to about 160 TCR beta chains.

Primers included in the PCR were 60 Vbeta and 13 Jbeta primers. Assay: immunoSEQ multiplex PCR; the TCRdb copy retains only in-frame clones and omits some. The table records fewer than 200,000 clones, more than 85% of them present only once. This receptor was taken from a girl in the first two years of life in good health and CMV-seronegative. V is TRBV19 and J is TRBJ2-7; tentative D call: TRBD1 (6 bases). Sequenced sample: PBMCs. CDR3 sequence reads: CASSAWDKAYEQYF. The CDR3 region has the DNA TGTGCCAGTAGTGCCTGGGACAAAGCCTACGAGCAGTACTTC.